This T cell receptor beta chain was profiled in a study of T cell repertoires in cytomegalovirus infection. Study-wide background: Matching HLA type and CMV infection were both indicated by public TCR beta signatures.

TCRdb re-called the reads through MiXCR, storing one row per CDR3 protein. The sample has more than 200,000 distinct CDR3 sequences, 9.1% seen once; the top ten hold roughly 15%. There are many counts of this clonotype. This sequence originates from a human donor in good health (CMV status not recorded). Some clones in this sample may be carry-over from other donors' samples. Sequencing input: PBMCs.

The CDR3 is CASSRYGTQGTQYF. In nucleotides, the CDR3 is TGTGCCAGCAGCCGTTACGGGACTCAGGGGACCCAGTACTTC. The chain couples TRBV7-2 to TRBJ2-5; D may be TRBD2 (6 bases). V shed 5 bases and J shed 7 bases, with 17 bases lying between them. CDR1 and CDR2 from the germline V gene are SGHTA and FQGNSA. This CDR3 comprises 14 residues.